This TCR beta chain derives from a study of technical replicates of blood from a few donors. Profiled with immunoSEQ multiplex PCR; TCRdb holds only in-frame clones, not every one. The sample carries fewer than 70,000 clones, approximately 86% recorded once. Germline V lookup: CDR1 SGHTA, CDR2 FQGNSA. Trimming left V 2 bases short and J 2 bases short, with 12 bases between. This CDR3 is built from 16 residues. The sample taken for sequencing was PBMCs. The sequence derives from a human donor in good health. Some clones in this sample may be carry-over from other donors' samples. The V and J genes are TRBV7-2 and TRBJ2-2; tentative D call: TRBD2 (5 bases). The CDR3 bases are TGTGCCAGCAGCTTACGAGGGCAGCCCAACACCGGGGAGCTGTTTTTT. As protein: CASSLRGQPNTGELFF.